A selection of T cell receptor beta chains follows, all from one sample in a study of response to subunit inactivated influenza vaccine. TCRdb called the RT-PCR reads again in MiXCR, with one record for every CDR3 protein. The repertoire consists of under 200,000 distinct CDR3 sequences, with more than 10% occurring once and the leading ten covering 25% to 30%. The sample also formed part of further work on T cells expressing NK-cell markers.

This specimen was CD8+ T cells sorted from PBMCs, taken about 13 days after vaccination. The receptor set was obtained from a man aged 50 or older who received an inactivated influenza vaccine. Both conserved end residues are part of each CDR3. A D gene is named only where the DNA matches it firmly. Only some rows state a clone size, as once, few, many or a class for expanded clones.

CASSFGSGYGYTF	TGTGCCAGCAGCTTCGGCAGTGGCTATGGCTACACCTTC	many	.	TRBV7-9	TRBJ1-2
CASSDPGGHDTQYF	TGTGCCAGCAGTGACCCGGGAGGGCACGATACGCAGTATTTT	once	TRBD2	TRBV11-1	TRBJ2-3
CASRSPYLTVNYGYTF	TGTGCCAGCAGATCTCCTTACCTTACAGTTAACTATGGCTACACCTTC	.	.	TRBV28	TRBJ1-2
CASSQPMPGFGQGSGELFF	TGTGCCAGCAGCCAACCTATGCCCGGGTTCGGACAGGGATCCGGGGAGCTGTTTTTT	few	TRBD1	TRBV4-2	TRBJ2-2
CASSYFPREENNEQFF	TGTGCCAGCAGTTATTTCCCGCGGGAGGAAAACAATGAGCAGTTCTTC	few	TRBD2	TRBV6-5	TRBJ2-1
CASSLVAGAELEQFF	TGTGCCAGCAGCTTAGTTGCTGGGGCCGAACTCGAGCAGTTCTTC	.	.	TRBV7-9	TRBJ2-1
CASSLSGPYNEQFF	TGTGCCAGCAGTTTATCTGGCCCTTACAATGAGCAGTTCTTC	many	.	TRBV27	TRBJ2-1
CASSQEPRSYNEQFF	TGTGCCAGCAGCCAAGAACCCCGCTCCTACAATGAGCAGTTCTTC	.	.	TRBV14	TRBJ2-1
CASSLVREEEAFF	TGTGCCAGCAGCTTAGTACGAGAGGAGGAAGCTTTCTTT	.	.	TRBV7-9	TRBJ1-1
CASSLNRGKRLVDEQFF	TGTGCCAGCAGTTTAAATAGGGGCAAGAGACTCGTCGATGAGCAGTTCTTC	.	.	TRBV28	TRBJ2-1
CASRERGTFWGTQYF	TGTGCCAGCAGAGAACGGGGAACCTTTTGGGGGACCCAGTACTTC	.	.	TRBV7-6	TRBJ2-5
CASSIRDGSYEQYF	TGCGCCAGTTCCATACGGGACGGATCCTACGAGCAGTACTTC	few	.	TRBV4-1	TRBJ2-7
CASSQDAGSAYNEQFF	TGCGCCAGCAGCCAAGACGCAGGGTCGGCCTACAATGAGCAGTTCTTC	.	.	TRBV4-1	TRBJ2-1
CASRTGTTNTGELFF	TGTGCCAGCAGAACCGGGACAACGAACACCGGGGAGCTGTTTTTT	many	.	TRBV28	TRBJ2-2
CATSLGGRFEKLFF	TGTGCCACCAGCTTGGGGGGGCGATTTGAAAAACTGTTTTTT	many	.	TRBV15	TRBJ1-4
CASSQALTSGSYNEQFF	TGTGCCAGCAGCCAAGCCTTGACTAGCGGTTCCTACAATGAGCAGTTCTTC	many	TRBD2	TRBV4-2	TRBJ2-1
CASSMTGEFGYNEQFF	TGCGCCAGCAGCATGACAGGGGAGTTCGGATACAATGAGCAGTTCTTC	once	TRBD1	TRBV5-1	TRBJ2-1
CSARPLSGNEQYF	TGCAGTGCTCGTCCCCTTAGCGGGAACGAGCAGTACTTC	few	TRBD2	TRBV20-1	TRBJ2-7
CASSQAVSSYNEQFF	TGCGCCAGCAGCCAAGCGGTAAGCTCCTACAATGAGCAGTTCTTC	.	.	TRBV4-3	TRBJ2-1
CASSQGYAWGYTF	TGTGCCAGCAGCCAAGGCTACGCATGGGGCTACACCTTC	.	.	TRBV3-1	TRBJ1-2
CATSSRGPRPDTQYF	TGTGCCACCAGCAGCAGAGGGCCCCGTCCAGATACGCAGTATTTT	.	.	TRBV15	TRBJ2-3
CASGDPDLSGNTIYF	TGTGCCAGTGGGGACCCCGACCTCTCTGGAAACACCATATATTTT	.	.	TRBV19	TRBJ1-3
CASSFILFGATGELFF	TGTGCCAGCAGTTTCATCCTGTTTGGCGCCACCGGGGAGCTGTTTTTT	few	.	TRBV27	TRBJ2-2
CATSDSGRRGTQYF	TGTGCCACCAGTGATTCCGGCAGGAGAGGGACCCAGTACTTC	.	.	TRBV24-1	TRBJ2-5
CSVEDGLEPYNEQFF	TGCAGCGTTGAAGACGGGCTCGAGCCCTACAATGAGCAGTTCTTC	many	.	TRBV29-1	TRBJ2-1
CASSATGAVRETQYF	TGTGCCAGCTCAGCAACAGGGGCTGTACGAGAGACCCAGTACTTC	.	TRBD1	TRBV18	TRBJ2-5
CASSAPGAKYEQYF	TGTGCCAGCAGTGCGCCGGGGGCGAAATACGAGCAGTACTTC	.	.	TRBV28	TRBJ2-7
CASYGTGISYEQYF	TGTGCCAGCTACGGGACTGGGATCTCCTACGAGCAGTACTTC	.	.	TRBV6-2/TRBV6-3	TRBJ2-7
CASSVTVSMAKNIQYF	TGTGCCAGCAGCGTGACAGTCTCGATGGCCAAAAACATTCAGTACTTC	few	.	TRBV7-9	TRBJ2-4
CASSQVWAKETQYF	TGCGCCAGCAGCCAAGTTTGGGCCAAAGAGACCCAGTACTTC	few	.	TRBV4-1	TRBJ2-5
CASSVLAGGPQEQYF	TGTGCCAGCAGCGTCCTAGCGGGAGGGCCTCAAGAGCAGTACTTC	few	TRBD2	TRBV9	TRBJ2-7
CASSYGNTDTQYF	TGTGCCAGTAGCTATGGAAACACAGATACGCAGTATTTT	.	.	TRBV19	TRBJ2-3
CASSYTIGAGELFF	TGTGCCAGCAGTTACACAATAGGCGCCGGGGAGCTGTTTTTT	few	.	TRBV6-5	TRBJ2-2
CASSLIAGGPRNEQFF	TGTGCCAGCAGTTTAATCGCGGGGGGGCCTCGGAATGAGCAGTTCTTC	.	TRBD2	TRBV6-5	TRBJ2-1
CSAPKTSGRAGGNEQFF	TGCAGTGCTCCTAAGACTAGCGGGAGGGCCGGGGGTAATGAGCAGTTCTTC	.	TRBD2	TRBV20-1	TRBJ2-1
CASSDRGNYEQYF	TGTGCCAGCTCCGACAGGGGAAACTACGAGCAGTACTTC	few	TRBD1	TRBV18	TRBJ2-7
CASSLGYGTAIYEQYF	TGTGCCAGCAGCTTAGGCTACGGGACGGCGATCTACGAGCAGTACTTC	.	.	TRBV11-2	TRBJ2-7
CASARDLGTDTQYF	TGTGCCAGCGCCCGGGATCTCGGGACAGATACGCAGTATTTT	many	.	TRBV7-2	TRBJ2-3
CASRLSTGELFF	TGTGCCAGCAGGTTATCTACCGGGGAGCTGTTTTTT	.	.	TRBV5-4	TRBJ2-2
CASLTENTEAFF	TGTGCCAGCCTAACAGAGAACACTGAAGCTTTCTTT	few	.	TRBV2	TRBJ1-1
CSVATREQFF	TGCAGCGTTGCGACACGTGAGCAGTTCTTC	.	.	TRBV29-1	TRBJ2-1
CASSLAPVNPNEQFF	TGTGCCAGCAGCTTAGCGCCGGTCAACCCCAATGAGCAGTTCTTC	many	.	TRBV7-8	TRBJ2-1